Listed below are T cell receptor beta chains from one sample, sequenced in a study of blood T cell repertoires in COVID-19. The data were produced by immunoSEQ multiplex PCR, yet TCRdb's version contains in-frame clones alone and is incomplete. The sample holds under 400,000 clones; 80% to 90% are singletons and the top ten take 4% to 5.5%. Source material: PBMCs or T cells enriched from blood (not recorded which). These receptors originate from a middle-aged woman with acute COVID-19. The CDR3 runs from the conserved cysteine through the conserved F or W. D genes are given only for firm matches. Clone size is given for some rows only: seen once, a few or many times, or a class if the clone is expanded.

TRBJ2-5 . . TRBV7-6 TGTGCCAGCAGCCCAGAGGCGAGCGAGGAGACCCAGTACTTC CASSPEASEETQYF
TRBJ1-2 . TRBD1 TRBV12-3/TRBV12-4 TGTGCCAGCAGTCCTCGACAGGGTGGTAGATACACCTTC CASSPRQGGRYTF
TRBJ1-2 . . TRBV10-3 TGTGCCATCAGTGAGTCGCTCGAGTGGGGCTACACCTTC CAISESLEWGYTF
TRBJ1-4 few . TRBV11-2 TGTGCCAGCAGCTTAGATCCTGCAACTAATGAAAAACTGTTTTTT CASSLDPATNEKLFF
TRBJ2-7 . . TRBV7-9 TGTGCCAGCAGCTTGTCGGCAGGGCTTAACTACGAGCAGTACTTC CASSLSAGLNYEQYF
TRBJ2-6 . . TRBV19 TGTGCCAGTAGTGGTGCCGCATTCCGGGACATTACCATTCTAGGGGCCAACGTCCTGACTTTC CASSGAAFRDITILGANVLTF
TRBJ2-2 . TRBD1 TRBV6-5 TGTGCCAGCCGGACAGGGGAAAAGCGGGCCGGGGAGCTGTTTTTT CASRTGEKRAGELFF
TRBJ1-2 . TRBD1 TRBV18 TGTGCCAGCTCACCGGAGACAGGGCCCCTTTATGGCTACACCTTC CASSPETGPLYGYTF
TRBJ1-5 . TRBD1 TRBV18 TGTGCCAGCTCACCGGGGACAGGGGGCCAGCCCCAGCATTTT CASSPGTGGQPQHF
TRBJ2-7 . TRBD1 TRBV13 TGTGCCAGCAGCACACGGACAGGGGGTTTCCACGAGCAGTACTTC CASSTRTGGFHEQYF
TRBJ2-1 . . TRBV4-1 TGCGCCAGCAGCCAAGGAGCGAACTCCTACAATGAGCAGTTCTTC CASSQGANSYNEQFF
TRBJ1-5 once . TRBV15 TGTGCCACCAGCAGAGAAACAGTGGGCAATCAGCCCCAGCATTTT CATSRETVGNQPQHF
TRBJ1-4 . . TRBV27 TGTGCCAGCAGTTTCGGGGGTACTAATGAAAAACTGTTTTTT CASSFGGTNEKLFF
TRBJ1-4 . . TRBV18 TGTGCCAGCTCACCAGTGGGAGCAACTAATGAAAAACTGTTTTTT CASSPVGATNEKLFF
TRBJ2-1 . TRBD2 TRBV11-2 TGTGCCAGCAGCTTAAACGGGCGGGGGGGGTTCGATGAGCAGTTCTTC CASSLNGRGGFDEQFF
TRBJ1-2 few . TRBV25-1 TGTGCCAGCAGTGAAAATAGCTATGGCTACACCTTC CASSENSYGYTF
TRBJ1-1 once TRBD1 TRBV15 TGTGCCACCAGCGGAGACAGGGGGCGCGCTGAAGCTTTCTTT CATSGDRGRAEAFF
TRBJ2-1 once TRBD1 TRBV5-8 TGTGCCAGCAGCTACGGGACCCTCACCTCGAAGACAGGGTACAATGAGCAGTTCTTC CASSYGTLTSKTGYNEQFF
TRBJ1-6 . . TRBV27 TGTGCCAGCAGTTTACGGCGCCAGGGGAGCTCACCCCTCCACTTT CASSLRRQGSSPLHF
TRBJ2-7 . TRBD1 TRBV19 TGTGCCAGTGAGGTGACAGGGACACGGGAGCAGTACTTC CASEVTGTREQYF
TRBJ2-5 once . TRBV2 TGTGCCAGCACCGGGGGGCTCTCCCCAGAGACCCAGTACTTC CASTGGLSPETQYF
TRBJ1-2 few . TRBV7-2 TGTGCCAGCAGCTTAGACTGGGACTCTGGCTACACCTTC CASSLDWDSGYTF
TRBJ1-2 . . TRBV3-1/TRBV3-2 TGTGCCAGCAGCCAAGAAACGACAGGTGCTCACTATGGCTACACCTTC CASSQETTGAHYGYTF
TRBJ2-7 . . TRBV10-2 TGCGCCAGCAGTGACCGACAGCCCCCCTACGAGCAGTACTTC CASSDRQPPYEQYF
TRBJ1-5 once . TRBV19 TGTGCCAGTAGTATAGTTACACCTTATAGCAATCAGCCCCAGCATTTT CASSIVTPYSNQPQHF
TRBJ2-1 . TRBD2 TRBV7-3 TGTGCCAGCAGCTTAATAACGGCTAGCGGGGGGCCCAGCTCCTACAATGAGCAGTTCTTC CASSLITASGGPSSYNEQFF
TRBJ2-1 . . TRBV7-8 TGTGCCAGCAGCTTATGGAGGAGACTACCGTGGCATGTTGAGCAGTTCTTC CASSLWRRLPWHVEQFF
TRBJ2-1 once TRBD1 TRBV5-5 TGTGCCAGCAGCTTGGCGGGGACAGACTACAATGAGCAGTTCTTC CASSLAGTDYNEQFF
TRBJ2-1 . TRBD2 TRBV7-9 TGTGCCAGCATCCCCGCAGTTGGTGCGGGAGGCGGCAATGAGCAGTTCTTC CASIPAVGAGGGNEQFF
TRBJ2-6 . . TRBV15 TGTGCCACCAGCGTAGGGGGCTCTGGGGCCAACGTCCTGACTTTC CATSVGGSGANVLTF
TRBJ2-7 . TRBD2 TRBV4-2 TGTGCCAGCAGCCAACCGACTAGCGGGGACGAGCAGTACTTC CASSQPTSGDEQYF
TRBJ1-2 . TRBD1 TRBV10-3 TGTGCCATCAGTCCAACGGGACAGGGGGCTCGCGGCTACACCTTC CAISPTGQGARGYTF
TRBJ2-5 once . TRBV6-5 TGTGCCAGCAGGGCCGGGAGCACAAAAGAGACCCAGTACTTC CASRAGSTKETQYF
TRBJ2-6 . . TRBV12-2 TGTGCAAGTCGCTTACCGTACAGCTCTGGGGCCAACGTCCTGACTTTC CASRLPYSSGANVLTF
TRBJ1-3 . . TRBV10-3 TGTGCCATCCCCGGGGAGGGAAGCGGCACCATATATTTT CAIPGEGSGTIYF
TRBJ1-1 once . TRBV3-1/TRBV3-2 TGTGCCAGCAGCGCCGGGACTCCCGCGAACACTGAAGCTTTCTTT CASSAGTPANTEAFF
TRBJ2-7 . . TRBV7-8 TGTGCCAGCAGCTCCGACAGGTGGGACTACGAGCAGTACTTC CASSSDRWDYEQYF
TRBJ2-5 . TRBD2 TRBV9 TGTGCCAGCAGCGTAGCCCCCGGAGTAGCGGGAGGGCAGTGGGCATTGGAGACCCAGTACTTC CASSVAPGVAGGQWALETQYF